This paragraph reports one TCR beta chain. Its antigen is still unknown. This sample is part of a study of cytomegalovirus exposure and HLA in healthy donors. Study-level background: Both the roughly 120 validation repertoires and the 666 first-cohort repertoires used the same platform, as reported by a later analysis. Study conclusions and caveats: The authors enumerated roughly 160 TCR beta chains as linked to cytomegalovirus.

Here immunoSEQ multiplex PCR was the method, and the copy in TCRdb shows in-frame clones only, minus some. The data contain about 280,000 clones, 65% to 90% of them singletons. From germline, CDR1 is SGHRS and CDR2 YFSETQ. Unmatched junction bases numbered 16, after V lost 0 bases and J lost 5 bases. The length of the CDR3 is 20 residues. What was sequenced was PBMCs. The rearrangement links TRBV5-1 to TRBJ2-3; TRBD2 agrees at 12 bases. This TCR derives from a woman younger than 30 in good health and CMV-seronegative. DNA for the CDR3: TGCGCCAGCAGCTTGGCGTTATCTTGGCTAGCGGGAGGGCCCGTAGATACGCAGTATTTT. Amino acid sequence: CASSLALSWLAGGPVDTQYF.